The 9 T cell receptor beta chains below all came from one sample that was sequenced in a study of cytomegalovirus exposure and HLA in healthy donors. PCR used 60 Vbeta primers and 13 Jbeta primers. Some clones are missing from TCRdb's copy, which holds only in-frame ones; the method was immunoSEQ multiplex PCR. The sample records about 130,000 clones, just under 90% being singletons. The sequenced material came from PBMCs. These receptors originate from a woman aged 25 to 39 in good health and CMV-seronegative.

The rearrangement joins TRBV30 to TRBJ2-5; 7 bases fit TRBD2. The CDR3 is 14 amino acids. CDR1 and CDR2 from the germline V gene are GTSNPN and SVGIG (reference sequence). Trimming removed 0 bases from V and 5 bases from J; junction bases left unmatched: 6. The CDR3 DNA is TGTGCCTGGAGTGTGTGGGAGGGCCAGGAGACCCAGTACTTC. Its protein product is CAWSVWEGQETQYF.

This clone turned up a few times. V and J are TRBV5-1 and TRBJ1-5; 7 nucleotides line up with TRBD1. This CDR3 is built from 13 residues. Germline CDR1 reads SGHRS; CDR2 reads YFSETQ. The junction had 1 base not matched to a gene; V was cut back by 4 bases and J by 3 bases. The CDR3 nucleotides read TGCGCCAGCAGCCAGGGGGACAATCAGCCCCAGCATTTT. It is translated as CASSQGDNQPQHF.

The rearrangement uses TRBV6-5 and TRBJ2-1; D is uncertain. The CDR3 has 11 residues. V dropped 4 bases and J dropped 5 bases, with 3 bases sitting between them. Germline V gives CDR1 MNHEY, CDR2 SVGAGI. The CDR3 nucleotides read TGTGCCAGCAGTTCCAACAATGAGCAGTTCTTC. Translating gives CASSSNNEQFF.

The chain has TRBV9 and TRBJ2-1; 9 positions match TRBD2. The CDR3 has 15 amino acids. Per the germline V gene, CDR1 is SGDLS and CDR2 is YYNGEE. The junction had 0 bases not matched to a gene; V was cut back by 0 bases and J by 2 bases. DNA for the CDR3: TGTGCCAGCAGCGTAGTAGCGGGGGCCTACAATGAGCAGTTCTTC. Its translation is CASSVVAGAYNEQFF.

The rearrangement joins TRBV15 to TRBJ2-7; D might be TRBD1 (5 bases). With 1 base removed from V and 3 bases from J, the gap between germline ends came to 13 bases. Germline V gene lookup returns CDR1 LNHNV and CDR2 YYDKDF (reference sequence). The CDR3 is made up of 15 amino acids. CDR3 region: CATSRVDSYSYEQYF. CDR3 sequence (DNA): TGTGCCACCAGCAGAGTCGACAGTTACAGCTACGAGCAGTACTTC.

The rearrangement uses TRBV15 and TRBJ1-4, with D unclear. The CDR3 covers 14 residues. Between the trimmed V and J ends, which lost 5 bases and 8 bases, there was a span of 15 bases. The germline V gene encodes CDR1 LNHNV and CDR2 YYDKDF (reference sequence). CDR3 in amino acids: CATSSQTRGEKLFF. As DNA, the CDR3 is TGTGCCACCAGCTCCCAAACGAGAGGGGAAAAACTGTTTTTT.

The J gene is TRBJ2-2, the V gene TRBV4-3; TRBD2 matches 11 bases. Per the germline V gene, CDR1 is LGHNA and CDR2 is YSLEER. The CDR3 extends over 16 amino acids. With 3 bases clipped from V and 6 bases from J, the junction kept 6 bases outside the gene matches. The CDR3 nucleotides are TGCGCCAGCAGCCAGTTAGCGGGGGGGCCCCCCGGGGAGCTGTTTTTT. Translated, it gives CASSQLAGGPPGELFF.

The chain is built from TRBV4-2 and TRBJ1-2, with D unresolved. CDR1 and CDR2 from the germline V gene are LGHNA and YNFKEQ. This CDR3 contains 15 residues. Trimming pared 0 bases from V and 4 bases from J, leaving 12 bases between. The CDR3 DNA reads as TGTGCCAGCAGCCAAGATTGGTCCGGTGGCTATGGCTACACCTTC. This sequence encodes CASSQDWSGGYGYTF.

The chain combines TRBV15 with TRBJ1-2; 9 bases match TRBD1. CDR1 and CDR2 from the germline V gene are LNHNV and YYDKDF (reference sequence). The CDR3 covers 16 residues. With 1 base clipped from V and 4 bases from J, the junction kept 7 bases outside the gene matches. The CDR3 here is CATSRAGQGMSYGYTF. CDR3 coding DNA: TGTGCCACCAGCAGAGCGGGACAGGGAATGAGCTATGGCTACACCTTC.